The clone carrying this T cell receptor (beta chain) has just a few counts. What it binds is not known. The data stem from a study of T-cell memory formation after mild COVID-19. Whole-study context: TCR clusters mostly belonged to single donors. Study conclusions and caveats: Clones shrinking from day 15 to 85 showed even CD4/CD8 mixes; later expanders tilted CD4+.

In germline, CDR1 is GTSNPN, CDR2 SVGIG (reference sequence). The CDR3 has 14 amino acids. V was trimmed by 0 bases and J by 9 bases, leaving 17 bases between them. TCRdb called the 5' RACE reads again in MiXCR, with one record for every CDR3 protein. The sample shows roughly 410,000 distinct CDR3 sequences, roughly a quarter of them seen only once. The material sequenced was PBMCs or a T cell subset sorted from them (not recorded which). The source is an adult woman who had mild COVID-19 (a few samples of this study predate the infection). Cell type and time point are not known. V usage is TRBV30 and J usage is TRBJ1-1, with no clear D. The CDR3 DNA is TGTGCCTGGAGTGTATCCGCCGAGCCGGCGCAAGCTTTCTTT. Translating it yields CAWSVSAEPAQAFF.